Shown below are 16 T cell receptor beta chains from a single sample sequenced in a study of T cells in narcolepsy listed by TCRdb under 2018. The library was built by means of the immunoSEQ multiplex PCR assay. TCRdb holds this immuneACCESS table with in-frame rearrangements only. Some clones are missing; in checked studies, unresolved V genes explain under half, and the rest has no known cause. The sample has some 35,000 clones on record, 81% of them singletons. The ten top clones hold 2.3% of the sample. Sequenced material: memory (CD45RA-) CD4+ T cells from blood. In light of the paper, this sample's cell subset or site label describes: memory T cells sorted ex vivo from peripheral blood. These receptors all come from a human donor in good health.

As DNA, the CDR3 is TGCGCCAGCAGTGAGTTGGGGGGCACCCAGCAGTATTTT. Protein sequence: CASSELGGTQQYF. This rearrangement joins TRBV10-1 to TRBJ2-3; D possibly uses TRBD1 or TRBD2 (6 bases each). Trimming left V 1 base short and J 11 bases short, with 13 bases between. Germline-derived CDR1 and CDR2 are WNHNN and SYGVQD (reference sequence). The CDR3 is 13 residues long.

This chain uses TRBV6-1 with TRBJ2-3, with 7 bases fitting TRBD1. Germline assignment: CDR1 MNHNS and CDR2 SASEGT. The CDR3 runs to 13 residues. Losses at the gene ends were 9 bases for V and 2 bases for J; bases not matched to a gene: 5. CDR3 protein: CASADRFTDTQYF. In DNA form, the CDR3 reads TGTGCCAGTGCGGACAGGTTCACAGATACGCAGTATTTT.

The chain carries TRBV6-6 and TRBJ1-2, with D possibly TRBD1 on 5 matching bases. Germline V gene lookup returns CDR1 MNHNY and CDR2 SVGAGI (reference sequence). V dropped 4 bases and J dropped 4 bases, with 16 bases sitting between them. There are 15 residues in the CDR3. The CDR3: CASSLAGDEFYGYTF. In DNA, the CDR3 is TGTGCCAGCAGTTTGGCGGGGGATGAGTTCTATGGCTACACCTTC.

The chain couples TRBV5-4 to TRBJ2-3, with 7 bases identical to TRBD2. This CDR3 spans 16 amino acids. Germline-derived CDR1 and CDR2 are SGHNT and YYREEE (reference sequence). V was clipped by 0 bases and J by 0 bases; unmatched bases: 4. The CDR3 nucleotides are TGTGCCAGCAGCTTGGGGCCTAGCGGCAGCACAGATACGCAGTATTTT. This gives the protein CASSLGPSGSTDTQYF.

The CDR3 DNA reads TGTGCCAGCAGAGCTTTCGACAGGGTCCGCACTGAAGCTTTCTTT. Residues: CASRAFDRVRTEAFF. The rearrangement uses TRBV2 and TRBJ1-1, with TRBD1 identical over 7 bases. The CDR3 spans 15 residues. After removal of 6 bases from V and 4 bases from J, the junction contained 11 bases not matched to a gene. Germline CDR1 SNHLY, CDR2 FYNNEI.

Note on this clone: At one of its ends the junction is not consistent with the germline gene, which may arise from a read error. This sample also contains other DNA sequences that code for the same CDR3. This chain joins TRBV28 and TRBJ1-1; 9 bases align to TRBD1. This CDR3 has 16 amino acids. The germline V gene has CDR1 MDHEN and CDR2 SYDVKM. The CDR3 bases are TGTGCTAGCAGTACCCAACAGGGGGCCTTGTACACTGAAGCTTTCTTT. Amino acids: CASSTQQGALYTEAFF.

This clone turned up a few times. CDR3 sequence (DNA): TGTGCCAGCACGAGGGGGGTCAATGAGCAGTTCTTC. It encodes CASTRGVNEQFF. The chain links TRBV6-1 to TRBJ2-1, with D possibly being TRBD1 or TRBD2 (6 bases each). Looked up from germline, CDR1 is MNHNS and CDR2 is SASEGT. The V gene lost 7 bases and the J gene lost 6 bases, with 10 bases spanning the gap. The CDR3 spans 12 residues.

This clone was seen only once. At one end the junction does not follow the germline gene, possibly because of a read error. CDR3 sequence reads: CAWGVPKGTGGSSYNEQFF. The CDR3 DNA follows: TGTGCCTGGGGTGTACCAAAGGGGACAGGGGGCTCCTCCTACAATGAGCAGTTCTTC. The rearrangement uses TRBV30 and TRBJ2-1, with 12 positions matching TRBD1. The CDR3 is 19 amino acids. Germline V gene lookup returns CDR1 GTSNPN and CDR2 SVGIG (reference sequence). The full variable domain, in which reference TRBV30 and TRBJ2-1 provide the parts outside the CDR3, is SQTIHQWPATLVQPVGSPLSLECTVEGTSNPNLYWYRQAAGRGLQLLFYSVGIGQISSEVPQNLSASRPQDRQFILSSKKLLLSDSGFYLCAWGVPKGTGGSSYNEQFFGPGTRLTVL.

Here the CDR3 DNA reads TGTGCCAGCAGCTTAAAGGGCAAGGGGAGTCAGCCCCAGCATTTT. Its translation is CASSLKGKGSQPQHF. The chain couples TRBV7-2 to TRBJ1-5; D is perhaps TRBD1 (5 bases). Between the trimmed V and J ends, which lost 2 bases and 6 bases, there was a span of 14 bases. This CDR3 has 15 residues. Per germline, CDR1 SGHTA and CDR2 FQGNSA.

The V and J genes are TRBV20-1 and TRBJ1-5; D gene unclear. The CDR3 consists of 11 residues. Trimming took 0 bases from V and 11 from J, leaving 8 bases between them. Germline V lookup: CDR1 DFQATT, CDR2 SNEGSKA (reference sequence). The CDR3 nucleotides read TGCAGTGCTAGAGATCAGGTGGCCCAGCATTTT. Protein product: CSARDQVAQHF.

Turning to this clone: The DNA is omitted, as the CDR3 cannot be located on it reliably, and the CDR3 follows TCRdb's listing. The chain carries TRBV19 and TRBJ2-1; the table names TRBD1, a call not compared with the DNA. CDR1 is LNHDA, CDR2 SQIVND, per germline (reference sequence). The CDR3 contains 16 residues when both ends are counted. Here the CDR3 reads CASSTAGVGTGALFFF.

Only one count was recorded for this clone. The chain uses TRBV6-5 and TRBJ2-2; 7 nucleotides agree with TRBD1. Germline assignment: CDR1 MNHEY and CDR2 SVGAGI. V shed 6 bases and J 2 bases; nucleotides not matched to a gene: 6. This CDR3 has 15 residues. The CDR3 protein is CASRVGDRNTGELFF. As DNA, the CDR3 is TGTGCCAGCAGGGTAGGGGACAGAAACACCGGGGAGCTGTTTTTT.

The chain recombines TRBV30 with TRBJ2-4; D is undetermined. V was cut by 0 bases and J by 9 bases, with 6 bases left in between. Germline V gene sequence: CDR1 GTSNPN, CDR2 SVGIG (reference sequence). CDR3 length: 11 amino acids. The CDR3 nucleotides are TGTGCCTGGAGTGTAATAGGCATTCAGTACTTC. This codes for CAWSVIGIQYF.

Comment on this clone: Sequence at one end of the junction differs from germline and may be a read error. The V call is TRBV6-1, the J call TRBJ2-7; D is undetermined. CDR3 length: 12 residues. In germline, CDR1 is MNHNS, CDR2 SASEGT. CDR3 in amino acids: CASSDRLEAHHF. CDR3 DNA sequence: TGTGCCAGCAGTGACAGGCTCGAAGCCCACCACTTC.

V and J are TRBV14 and TRBJ1-2, with D perhaps TRBD1 (6 bases). Germline V lookup: CDR1 SGHDN, CDR2 FVKESK. Trimming removed 4 bases from V and 0 bases from J, with 12 bases in between. This CDR3 spans 15 amino acids. The CDR3 sequence is CASSPRGDPNYGYTF. CDR3 in DNA: TGTGCCAGCAGCCCCAGGGGAGACCCTAACTATGGCTACACCTTC.

This clone was seen a handful of times. The chain uses TRBV7-2 and TRBJ1-2; 8 bases are shared with TRBD1. The CDR3 consists of 14 residues. J lost 8 bases, V lost 5 bases, and 10 bases had no gene match. CDR1 SGHTA and CDR2 FQGNSA come from the germline V gene. The CDR3 loop is CASSPGQGLGGYTF. The CDR3 nucleotides read TGTGCCAGCAGCCCAGGACAGGGCTTAGGGGGCTACACCTTC.